These T cell receptor beta chains were read from a single sample in a study of T cells after yellow fever vaccination. TCRdb re-called the 5' RACE reads through MiXCR, storing one row per CDR3 protein. The profile covers some 300,000 distinct CDR3 sequences, with more than 3% appearing a single time and roughly a quarter taken by the ten largest. This sample comprised PBMCs, obtained on the day of the yellow fever booster vaccination. The receptors shown here come from a man aged 18 to 29 who received the YFV17D yellow fever vaccine. Both conserved end residues are part of each CDR3. A D gene is named only where the DNA matches it firmly. Clone size is given for some rows only: seen once, a few or many times, or a class if the clone is expanded.

V: TRBV30
D: -
J: TRBJ2-3
size: few
DNA: TGTGCCTGGAACCGACCCACAGATACGCAGTATTTT
CDR3: CAWNRPTDTQYF

V: TRBV5-1
D: -
J: TRBJ2-6
size: many
DNA: TGCGCCAGCAGTGAGAGGTCTGGGGCCAACGTCCTGACTTTC
CDR3: CASSERSGANVLTF

V: TRBV20-1
D: TRBD1
J: TRBJ1-2
size: many
DNA: TGCAGTGCTCGGACAGGGGTCTATGGCTACACCTTC
CDR3: CSARTGVYGYTF

V: TRBV20-1
D: TRBD2
J: TRBJ2-4
size: many
DNA: TGCAGTGCTCTCTTAGCGGGGGGCTTAGCCAAAAACATTCAGTACTTC
CDR3: CSALLAGGLAKNIQYF

V: TRBV6-2/TRBV6-3
D: TRBD2
J: TRBJ2-5
size: many
DNA: TGTGCCATCGGTCGGCGGCTAGCGGGCACAAGTGAGACCCAGTACTTC
CDR3: CAIGRRLAGTSETQYF

V: TRBV7-8
D: -
J: TRBJ1-3
size: few
DNA: TGTGCCAGCAGCTTCGGAGAGCGGCTATCTGGAAACACCATATATTTT
CDR3: CASSFGERLSGNTIYF

V: TRBV19
D: -
J: TRBJ1-1
size: few
DNA: TGTGCCAGTAGTATAGGAGGGTTCAGGGTCACTGAAGCTTTCTTT
CDR3: CASSIGGFRVTEAFF

V: TRBV6-2/TRBV6-3
D: -
J: TRBJ2-7
size: few
DNA: TGTGCCAGCAGTTACCCTACCTTCCTTGGGACCTACGAGCAGTACTTC
CDR3: CASSYPTFLGTYEQYF

V: TRBV9
D: -
J: TRBJ1-6
size: many
DNA: TGTGCCAGCAGCCCCGGGGGTAATTCACCCCTCCACTTT
CDR3: CASSPGGNSPLHF

V: TRBV4-1
D: -
J: TRBJ2-7
size: many
DNA: TGCGCCAGCAGCCAAGATCCCGGCATATTATACGAGCAGTACTTC
CDR3: CASSQDPGILYEQYF

V: TRBV19
D: -
J: TRBJ1-5
size: many
DNA: TGTGCCAGTAGTGCGAACACCCTGGGCAATCAGCCCCAGCATTTT
CDR3: CASSANTLGNQPQHF

V: TRBV18
D: -
J: TRBJ1-5
size: many
DNA: TGTGCCAGCTCACCACTGGGGGGGAATCAGCCCCAGCATTTT
CDR3: CASSPLGGNQPQHF

V: TRBV5-5
D: TRBD1
J: TRBJ2-3
size: many
DNA: TGTGCCAGCAGCTTTCCTCGGGACAGGGAGGTAGAAGATACGCAGTATTTT
CDR3: CASSFPRDREVEDTQYF

V: TRBV7-2
D: TRBD1
J: TRBJ1-4
size: few
DNA: TGTGCCAGCAGCTTGGTTACAGACAGGGATGAAAAACTGTTTTTT
CDR3: CASSLVTDRDEKLFF

V: TRBV10-3
D: TRBD2
J: TRBJ2-5
size: -
DNA: TGTGCCATCACACTAGCGGGGGTGTACCAAGAGACCCAGTACTTC
CDR3: CAITLAGVYQETQYF

V: TRBV6-2/TRBV6-3
D: -
J: TRBJ1-4
size: many
DNA: TGTGCCAGCAGCCGGGCCGGGACCCTTAATGAAAAACTGTTTTTT
CDR3: CASSRAGTLNEKLFF

V: TRBV9
D: TRBD2
J: TRBJ2-3
size: -
DNA: TGTGCCAGCAGCGGAGGGACTAGCGGACCAGATACGCAGTATTTT
CDR3: CASSGGTSGPDTQYF

V: TRBV5-4
D: -
J: TRBJ1-1
size: few
DNA: TGTGCCGGTGGCCGACAGGCGAACACTGAAGCTTTCTTT
CDR3: CAGGRQANTEAFF

V: TRBV12-3/TRBV12-4
D: -
J: TRBJ2-1
size: many
DNA: TGTGCCAGCAGTTTAGACGGGATCGCCTACAATGAGCAGTTCTTC
CDR3: CASSLDGIAYNEQFF

V: TRBV7-8
D: -
J: TRBJ2-2
size: many
DNA: TGTGCCAGCAGCTTACAACCGAGGAACACCGGGGAGCTGTTTTTT
CDR3: CASSLQPRNTGELFF

V: TRBV7-9
D: TRBD2
J: TRBJ2-7
size: many
DNA: TGTGCCAGCAGCTTGCGGGGGGCTACTCTCTACGAGCAGTACTTC
CDR3: CASSLRGATLYEQYF

V: TRBV7-9
D: -
J: TRBJ1-2
size: -
DNA: TGTGCCAGCAGCTTAGTGGCGGATTTCTATGGCTACACCTTC
CDR3: CASSLVADFYGYTF

V: TRBV5-1
D: -
J: TRBJ1-2
size: few
DNA: TGCGCCAGCAGCTTGGATCGGGTGTTTGGCTACACCTTC
CDR3: CASSLDRVFGYTF

V: TRBV29-1
D: -
J: TRBJ1-2
size: many
DNA: TGCAGCGTTGATAATATCGGGCCGTCCGTCACCTTC
CDR3: CSVDNIGPSVTF

V: TRBV19
D: -
J: TRBJ1-1
size: few
DNA: TGTGCCAGTAGTCTTTCCCGAGGTGAAGCTTTCTTT
CDR3: CASSLSRGEAFF

V: TRBV5-1
D: TRBD1
J: TRBJ2-7
size: -
DNA: TGCGCCAGCAGCACGGAGACAGGGAGCTCCTACGAGCAGTACTTC
CDR3: CASSTETGSSYEQYF

V: TRBV25-1
D: -
J: TRBJ2-7
size: -
DNA: TGTGCCAGCACACCGGGGGCGCCCTACGAGCAGTACTTC
CDR3: CASTPGAPYEQYF

V: TRBV2
D: TRBD2
J: TRBJ2-2
size: many
DNA: TGTGCCAGCAGCATACTAGCGGGGACCGGGGAGCTGTTTTTT
CDR3: CASSILAGTGELFF

V: TRBV2
D: -
J: TRBJ1-6
size: many
DNA: TGTGCCAGCGTTGACAACTATAATTCACCCCTCCACTTT
CDR3: CASVDNYNSPLHF

V: TRBV12-3/TRBV12-4
D: -
J: TRBJ2-7
size: many
DNA: TGTGCCAGCAGAGACCGAGGGGCTAGGGGGGCTTACGAGCAGTACTTC
CDR3: CASRDRGARGAYEQYF

V: TRBV18
D: TRBD1
J: TRBJ2-7
size: many
DNA: TGTGCCAGCTCACCACCGATAGGACAGGGGGTCCTCGGCGAGCAGTACTTC
CDR3: CASSPPIGQGVLGEQYF

V: TRBV20-1
D: -
J: TRBJ2-2
size: -
DNA: TGCAGTGCTAGAAGGGACTTTGACACCGGGGAGCTGTTTTTT
CDR3: CSARRDFDTGELFF

V: TRBV18
D: -
J: TRBJ2-7
size: -
DNA: TGTGCCAGCTCACCGGCCCAACGGGGGACCTACGAGCAGTACTTC
CDR3: CASSPAQRGTYEQYF

V: TRBV6-5
D: -
J: TRBJ2-2
size: few
DNA: TGTGCCAGCAATCGCCGGGGGCTAGCGACAGCGAACACCGGGGAGCTGTTTTTT
CDR3: CASNRRGLATANTGELFF

V: TRBV12-3/TRBV12-4
D: -
J: TRBJ1-1
size: many
DNA: TGTGCCAGCAGTTTCCGGGTAGGGACTGAAGCTTTCTTT
CDR3: CASSFRVGTEAFF

V: TRBV11-2
D: -
J: TRBJ1-6
size: few
DNA: TGTGCCAGCAGCAGAGGGGCAGGGCGAAATTCACCCCTCCACTTT
CDR3: CASSRGAGRNSPLHF

V: TRBV10-3
D: -
J: TRBJ2-7
size: many
DNA: TGTGCCATCAGTGCAGCGCTTTACGAGCAGTACTTC
CDR3: CAISAALYEQYF

V: TRBV4-3
D: TRBD2
J: TRBJ2-1
size: few
DNA: TGCGCCAGCAGCCGCGGGGGGGCCTCCTACAATGAGCAGTTCTTC
CDR3: CASSRGGASYNEQFF

V: TRBV5-1
D: -
J: TRBJ2-1
size: -
DNA: TGCGCCAGCAGCTTGGTAGTAAGGAATGCCCAGAGGGAGCAGTTCTTC
CDR3: CASSLVVRNAQREQFF

V: TRBV5-1
D: -
J: TRBJ2-5
size: few
DNA: TGCGCCAGCAGCTCGGGGACATCCGTAAGCGAGACCCAGTACTTC
CDR3: CASSSGTSVSETQYF

V: TRBV4-1
D: TRBD1
J: TRBJ2-1
size: many
DNA: TGCGCCAGCAGCCCCCGGGATCCCGGACAGGGAATAAACAATGAGCAGTTCTTC
CDR3: CASSPRDPGQGINNEQFF

V: TRBV20-1
D: -
J: TRBJ1-1
size: many
DNA: TGCAGTGCTACCTTACTGGGCAGTGAAGCTTTCTTT
CDR3: CSATLLGSEAFF